The entry that follows covers one T cell receptor (beta chain) sequence. Its antigen is currently unknown. From RNA, the CDR3 regions of TCR beta chains were amplified and sequenced. A first-round RT-PCR used HTBI primers, followed by a second-round multiplex PCR. Each CDR3 protein gets one entry after TCRdb re-called the multiplex PCR reads with MiXCR. This sample has about 480,000 distinct CDR3 sequences; approximately 15% occur once, and the top ten carry 9.5% to 10%. From germline, CDR1 is GTSNPN and CDR2 SVGIG (reference sequence). Trimming shortened V by 1 base and J by 0 bases, and 10 bases separated the two germline ends. CDR3 length: 14 residues. The record originates from a study of Graves' ophthalmopathy and Graves' hyperthyroidism. Study-wide results and limits: Blood repertoires reportedly contained most expanded thyroid clonotypes above 0.001 frequency. A 13-signature model separated ophthalmopathy from stable hyperthyroidism, just over 85% sensitivity, roughly 81% specificity.

Where ophthalmopathy was present, donors had moderate-to-severe activity, CAS ≥3, NOSPECS ≥4 and duration under 3 months. The PBMCs originated from around 11 ml of fresh peripheral blood. The J gene is TRBJ2-7, the V gene TRBV30, with a weak D call TRBD2 (6 bases). This sequence was found in a woman aged 30 to 39 with Graves' ophthalmopathy. The specimen sequenced was blood. The CDR3 spells CAWSGSGYSYEQYV. CDR3 bases: TGTGCCTGGAGTGGTAGCGGTTACTCCTACGAGCAGTACGTC.